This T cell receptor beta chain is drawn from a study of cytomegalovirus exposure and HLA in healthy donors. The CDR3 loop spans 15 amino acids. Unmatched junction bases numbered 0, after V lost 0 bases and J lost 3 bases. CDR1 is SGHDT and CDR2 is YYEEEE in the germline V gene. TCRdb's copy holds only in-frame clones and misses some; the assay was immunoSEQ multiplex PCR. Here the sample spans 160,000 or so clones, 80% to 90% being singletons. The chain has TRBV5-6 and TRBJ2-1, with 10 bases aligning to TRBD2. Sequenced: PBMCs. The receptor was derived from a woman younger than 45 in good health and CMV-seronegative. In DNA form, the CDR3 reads TGTGCCAGCAGCTTGGGGACTAGCGGCTACAATGAGCAGTTCTTC. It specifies CASSLGTSGYNEQFF.